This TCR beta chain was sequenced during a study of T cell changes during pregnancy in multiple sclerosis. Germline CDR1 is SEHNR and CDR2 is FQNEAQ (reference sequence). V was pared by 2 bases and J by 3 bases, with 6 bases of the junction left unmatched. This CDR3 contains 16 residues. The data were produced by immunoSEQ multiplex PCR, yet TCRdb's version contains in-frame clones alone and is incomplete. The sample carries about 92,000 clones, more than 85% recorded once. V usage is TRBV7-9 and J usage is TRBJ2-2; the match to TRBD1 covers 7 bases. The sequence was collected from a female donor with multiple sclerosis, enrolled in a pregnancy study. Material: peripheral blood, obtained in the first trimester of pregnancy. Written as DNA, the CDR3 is TGTGCCAGCAGCTTATTTTCAGGGGGTTACACCGGGGAGCTGTTTTTT. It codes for CASSLFSGGYTGELFF.